The rows below give T cell receptor beta chains drawn from one sample of a study of T cell responses to AZD1222 COVID-19 vaccine. The method was immunoSEQ multiplex PCR; TCRdb's version includes in-frame clones alone and lacks a portion of them. Of more than 95,000 clones listed, roughly 84% are singletons. The material sequenced was peripheral blood, taken 28 days after the second AZD1222 dose. The receptors were sampled from an adult who received the AZD1222 COVID-19 vaccine. The CDR3 runs from the conserved cysteine through the conserved F or W. The D gene is left open where the match is weak. Clone size is stated in some rows and not others, as once, few, many or a class when expanded.

CDR3 length | D gene | J gene | clone size | V gene | CDR3 DNA | CDR3 protein
14 | TRBD1 | TRBJ1-4 | - | TRBV19 | TGTGCCAGTAGTATGGGACAGGGTGGTGAAAAACTGTTTTTT | CASSMGQGGEKLFF
14 | TRBD1 | TRBJ1-6 | - | TRBV3-1/TRBV3-2 | TGTGCCAGCAGCCTTGACAGGGGGCGTTCACCCCTCCACTTT | CASSLDRGRSPLHF
15 | - | TRBJ1-2 | once | TRBV3-1/TRBV3-2 | TGTGCCAGCAGCCCTAATAACCAGGTTAACTATGGCTACACCTTC | CASSPNNQVNYGYTF
17 | TRBD1 | TRBJ1-5 | - | TRBV10-1 | TGCGCCAGCAGCGATAACGGGGGCAGGGGGAGCAATCAGCCCCAGCATTTT | CASSDNGGRGSNQPQHF
13 | - | TRBJ2-3 | - | TRBV7-3 | TGTGCCAGCAGCCCGCTAGCTTCAGATACGCAGTATTTT | CASSPLASDTQYF
13 | - | TRBJ1-4 | once | TRBV12-3/TRBV12-4 | TGTGCCAGCACAGTCCCAACTAATGAAAAACTGTTTTTT | CASTVPTNEKLFF
14 | - | TRBJ2-2 | - | TRBV19 | TGTGCCAGCCAGGGGCCCGCGAACACCGGGGAGCTGTTTTTT | CASQGPANTGELFF
13 | TRBD1 | TRBJ1-2 | - | TRBV7-3 | TGTGCCAGCAGCTTACAGGGGGCGCGGGGCTACACCTTC | CASSLQGARGYTF
12 | - | TRBJ1-1 | - | TRBV27 | TGTGCCAGCAGTTTTCCGGGGGCGAGAGCTTTCTTT | CASSFPGARAFF
16 | - | TRBJ1-2 | - | TRBV2 | TGTGCCAGCAGTGAACAAGGGGGTCTCAACTTCTATGGCTACACCTTC | CASSEQGGLNFYGYTF
13 | - | TRBJ1-1 | - | TRBV5-4 | TGTGCCAGCAGCTTAGGGACCGGCACTGAAGCTTTCTTT | CASSLGTGTEAFF
14 | TRBD1 | TRBJ1-2 | - | TRBV10-3 | TGTGCCATCAGTGCCCCCGGGACAGCTGAAGGCTACACCTTC | CAISAPGTAEGYTF
17 | - | TRBJ2-1 | - | TRBV14 | TGTGCCAGCAGCCAAGATCGTTTGCCTCTAGTCGGCAATGAGCAGTTCTTC | CASSQDRLPLVGNEQFF
12 | TRBD1 | TRBJ2-4 | - | TRBV18 | TGTGCCAGCACAGGGGACGAAAACATTCAGTACTTC | CASTGDENIQYF
16 | - | TRBJ1-3 | - | TRBV18 | TGTGCCAGCTCACCAAACCTTCGCGCTTCTGGAAACACCATATATTTT | CASSPNLRASGNTIYF
18 | - | TRBJ2-3 | - | TRBV18 | TGTGCCAGCTCACCCTCTCGTTCGGGGGGCGCTTTCACAGATACGCAGTATTTT | CASSPSRSGGAFTDTQYF
14 | - | TRBJ1-2 | - | TRBV29-1 | TGCAGCGTGACCCAAACAGGGTCGGGGGGTGGCTACACCTTC | CSVTQTGSGGGYTF
13 | - | TRBJ2-1 | - | TRBV2 | TGTGCCAGCAACGGGCGGCAGGTTCGGGTGCAGTTCTTC | CASNGRQVRVQFF
15 | TRBD1 | TRBJ2-1 | - | TRBV15 | TGTGCCACCAGCCGAGGACAGGGGGCATCCAATGAGCAGTTCTTC | CATSRGQGASNEQFF
16 | TRBD2 | TRBJ2-1 | - | TRBV6-5 | TGTGCCAGCAGTTACCGATCGGGGGGTGCCTACAATGAGCAGTTCTTC | CASSYRSGGAYNEQFF
18 | TRBD1 | TRBJ2-1 | - | TRBV10-3 | TGTGCCATCAGTACCGGGACAGGGGCGGTAAGCTCCTACAATGAGCAGTTCTTC | CAISTGTGAVSSYNEQFF
13 | - | TRBJ1-1 | - | TRBV12-3/TRBV12-4 | TGTGCCAGCAGTTCCGACGGGTTCACTGAAGCTTTCTTT | CASSSDGFTEAFF
16 | TRBD1 | TRBJ2-1 | - | TRBV3-1/TRBV3-2 | TGTGCCAGCAGTTTCTTAGGGACAGGGGGATACAATGAGCAGTTCTTC | CASSFLGTGGYNEQFF
11 | - | TRBJ1-1 | - | TRBV29-1 | TGCAGCGCCGGAATACGAACTGAAGCTTTCTTT | CSAGIRTEAFF
14 | - | TRBJ2-2 | once | TRBV11-2 | TGTGCCAGCAGCTTAGTACAGAACACCGGGGAGCTGTTTTTT | CASSLVQNTGELFF
15 | - | TRBJ2-2 | - | TRBV28 | TGTGCCTCAAGTCCCCACAGGGCGTTCACCGGGGAGCTGTTTTTT | CASSPHRAFTGELFF
14 | - | TRBJ2-5 | - | TRBV5-1 | TGCGCCTCCCGGGAAGGCCTCATCCAAGAGACCCAGTACTTC | CASREGLIQETQYF
14 | TRBD1 | TRBJ2-1 | - | TRBV19 | TGTGCCAGTAGTATCCAGGGGGAGTACAATGAGCAGTTCTTC | CASSIQGEYNEQFF
13 | - | TRBJ1-1 | - | TRBV19 | TGTGCCAGTACCGGTTCCGGAAACACTGAAGCTTTCTTT | CASTGSGNTEAFF
15 | - | TRBJ1-5 | - | TRBV2 | TGTGCCAGCAGTGAAGGGGGTTATAGCAATCAGCCCCAGCATTTT | CASSEGGYSNQPQHF
16 | TRBD1 | TRBJ1-2 | once | TRBV5-1 | TGCGCCAGCAGCTACCATCGGGACAGGGCGGATTATGGCTACACCTTC | CASSYHRDRADYGYTF
12 | - | TRBJ2-3 | - | TRBV18 | TGTGCCAGCTCACCAGCGACAGATACGCAGTATTTT | CASSPATDTQYF